This TCR beta chain was profiled in a study of T cells after yellow fever vaccination. Overall study results and limits: Although the secondary response was weaker, it peaked faster, at day 5 versus 15. Re-detected after boosting: most primary clones, 96% of CD4 and 75% to 90% of CD8.

There are a few counts of this clonotype. Its cognate antigen is unknown. For TCR, cDNA came from 5'RACE template switching, which added a universal primer site and UMIs. TCRdb itself ran the 5' RACE reads through MiXCR, one entry per CDR3 protein. The table shows a few hundred thousand distinct CDR3 sequences, with over 5% occurring only once. Germline CDR1 and CDR2: SGHDT and YYEEEE. Germline trimming cut 2 bases from V and 3 bases from J; bases unmatched to any gene: 15. The CDR3 covers 18 residues. This sequence was found in a man aged 30 to 39 who received the YFV17D yellow fever vaccine. Sequenced material: PBMCs, taken 5 days after the yellow fever booster vaccination. The genes are TRBV5-6 and TRBJ2-5, with 8 bases matching TRBD2. The CDR3 reads CASSFPKGSGSSEETQYF. Here the CDR3 DNA reads TGTGCCAGCAGCTTCCCCAAAGGAAGCGGGAGCAGTGAAGAGACCCAGTACTTC.